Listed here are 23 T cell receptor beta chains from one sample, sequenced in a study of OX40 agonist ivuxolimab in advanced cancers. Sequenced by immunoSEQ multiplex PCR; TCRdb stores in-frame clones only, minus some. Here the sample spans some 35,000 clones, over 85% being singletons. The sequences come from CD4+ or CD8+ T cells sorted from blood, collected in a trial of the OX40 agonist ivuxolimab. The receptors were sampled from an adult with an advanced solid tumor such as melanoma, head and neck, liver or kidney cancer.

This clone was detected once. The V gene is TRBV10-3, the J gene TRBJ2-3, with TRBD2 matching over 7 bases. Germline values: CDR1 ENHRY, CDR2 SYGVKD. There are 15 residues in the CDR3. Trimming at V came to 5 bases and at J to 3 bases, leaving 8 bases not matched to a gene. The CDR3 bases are TGTGCCATCAGTAAGACTAGCATGGGAACAGATACGCAGTATTTT. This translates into CAISKTSMGTDTQYF.

The CDR3 DNA reads TGTGCCAGTAGTATGGACAGGGGCTTTTTGGAGCAGTACTTC. This codes for CASSMDRGFLEQYF. V is TRBV19 and J is TRBJ2-7, with 9 bases lining up with TRBD1. The V and J ends lost 3 bases and 7 bases, in that order; junction bases with no gene match: 7. The CDR3 has 14 amino acids. Looked up from germline, CDR1 is LNHDA and CDR2 is SQIVND (reference sequence).

The CDR3: CSVESGQYQETQYF. As DNA, the CDR3 is TGCAGCGTTGAATCCGGCCAGTACCAAGAGACCCAGTACTTC. This chain joins TRBV29-1 and TRBJ2-5; no firm D call. The CDR3 extends over 14 amino acids. The germline CDR1 and CDR2 sequences are SQVTM and ANQGSEA. Trimming pared 2 bases from V and 0 bases from J, leaving 10 bases between.

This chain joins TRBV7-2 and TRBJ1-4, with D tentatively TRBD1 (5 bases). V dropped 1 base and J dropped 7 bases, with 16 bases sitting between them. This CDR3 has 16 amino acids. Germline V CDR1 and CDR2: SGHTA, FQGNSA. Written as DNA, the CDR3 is TGTGCCAGCAGCTTAGGGGGCGGACGGAGTGGTGAAAAACTGTTTTTT. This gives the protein CASSLGGGRSGEKLFF.

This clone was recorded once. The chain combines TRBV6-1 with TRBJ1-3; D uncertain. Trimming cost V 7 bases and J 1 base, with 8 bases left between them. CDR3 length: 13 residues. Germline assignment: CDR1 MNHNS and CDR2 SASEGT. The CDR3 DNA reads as TGTGCCAGCAAATCAGCGTCTGGAAACACCATATATTTT. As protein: CASKSASGNTIYF.

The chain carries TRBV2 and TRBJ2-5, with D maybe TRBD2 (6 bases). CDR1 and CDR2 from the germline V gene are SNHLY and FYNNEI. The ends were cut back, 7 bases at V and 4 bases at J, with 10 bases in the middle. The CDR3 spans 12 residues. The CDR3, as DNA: TGTGCCAGCAACGACGGGGGAGAGACCCAGTACTTC. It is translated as CASNDGGETQYF. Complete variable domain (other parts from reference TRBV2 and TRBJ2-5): EPEVTQTPSHQVTQMGQEVILRCVPISNHLYFYWYRQILGQKVEFLVSFYNNEISEKSEIFDDQFSVERPDGSNFTLKIRSTKLEDSAMYFCASNDGGETQYFGPGTRLLVL.

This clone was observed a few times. The CDR3 coding sequence is TGCGCCAGCAGCCCCGACAGGGGGCAGGGAGAGACCCAGTACTTC. Its translation is CASSPDRGQGETQYF. The chain has TRBV5-1 and TRBJ2-5, with 10 bases identical to TRBD1. With V trimmed by 4 bases and J by 4 bases, 7 bases remained unmatched. CDR1 and CDR2 from the germline V gene are SGHRS and YFSETQ. The CDR3 loop spans 15 amino acids.

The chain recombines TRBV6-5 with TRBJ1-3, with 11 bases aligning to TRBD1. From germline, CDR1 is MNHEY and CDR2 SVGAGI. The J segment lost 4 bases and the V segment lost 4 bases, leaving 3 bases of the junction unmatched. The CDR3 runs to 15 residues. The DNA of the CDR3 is TGTGCCAGCAGTTCGGGACAGGGGGGCGGAAACACCATATATTTT. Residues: CASSSGQGGGNTIYF.

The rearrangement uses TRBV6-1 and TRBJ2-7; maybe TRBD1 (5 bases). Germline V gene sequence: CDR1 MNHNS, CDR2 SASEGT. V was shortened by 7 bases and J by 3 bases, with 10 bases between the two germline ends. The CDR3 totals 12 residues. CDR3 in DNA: TGTGCCAGCACACAGGATCACTACGAGCAGTACTTC. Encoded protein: CASTQDHYEQYF.

The CDR3 coding sequence is TGTGCCATCAGGGCGGGACTAGCGGGCGTCAATGAGCAGTTCTTC. It codes for CAIRAGLAGVNEQFF. The genes are TRBV10-3 and TRBJ2-1, with 12 bases lining up with TRBD2. Germline CDR1 ENHRY, CDR2 SYGVKD. This CDR3 has 15 residues. Trimming removed 6 bases from V and 6 bases from J; junction bases left unmatched: 6.

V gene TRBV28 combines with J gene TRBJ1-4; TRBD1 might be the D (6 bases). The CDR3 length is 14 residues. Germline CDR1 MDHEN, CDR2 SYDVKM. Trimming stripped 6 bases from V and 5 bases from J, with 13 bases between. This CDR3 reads CASSLDRRNEKLFF. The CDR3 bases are TGTGCCAGCAGCTTGGACAGAAGAAATGAAAAACTGTTTTTT.

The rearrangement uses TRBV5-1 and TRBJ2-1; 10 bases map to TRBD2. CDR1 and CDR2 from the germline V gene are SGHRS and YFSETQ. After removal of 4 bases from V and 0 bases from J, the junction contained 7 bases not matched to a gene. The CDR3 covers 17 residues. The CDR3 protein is CASSRASGRSSYNEQFF. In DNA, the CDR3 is TGCGCCAGCAGCCGGGCTAGCGGGAGAAGCTCCTACAATGAGCAGTTCTTC.

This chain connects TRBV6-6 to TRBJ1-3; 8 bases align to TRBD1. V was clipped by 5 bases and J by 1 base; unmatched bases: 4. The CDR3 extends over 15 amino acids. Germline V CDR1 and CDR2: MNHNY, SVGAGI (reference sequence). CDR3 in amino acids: CASSDRGVSGNTIYF. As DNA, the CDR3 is TGTGCCAGCAGTGACAGGGGAGTGTCTGGAAACACCATATATTTT.

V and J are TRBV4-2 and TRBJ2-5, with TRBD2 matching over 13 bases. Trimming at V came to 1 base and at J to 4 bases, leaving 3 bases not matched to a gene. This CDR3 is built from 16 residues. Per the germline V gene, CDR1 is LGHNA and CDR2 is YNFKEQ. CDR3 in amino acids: CASSQGRTSGRETQYF. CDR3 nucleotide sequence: TGTGCCAGCAGCCAAGGGAGGACTAGCGGGAGAGAGACCCAGTACTTC.

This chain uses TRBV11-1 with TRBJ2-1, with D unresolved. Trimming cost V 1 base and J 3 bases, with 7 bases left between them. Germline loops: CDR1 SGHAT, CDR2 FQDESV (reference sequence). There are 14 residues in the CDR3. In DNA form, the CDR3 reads TGTGCCAGCAGCTTAGGAACAGACTACAATGAGCAGTTCTTC. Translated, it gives CASSLGTDYNEQFF.

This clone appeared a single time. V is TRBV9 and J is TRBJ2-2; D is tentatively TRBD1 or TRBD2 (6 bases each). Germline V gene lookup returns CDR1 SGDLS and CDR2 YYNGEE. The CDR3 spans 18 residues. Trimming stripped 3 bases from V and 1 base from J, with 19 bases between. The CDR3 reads CASSAQSWGALNTGELFF. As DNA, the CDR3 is TGTGCCAGCAGCGCCCAGAGTTGGGGGGCCCTGAACACCGGGGAGCTGTTTTTT.

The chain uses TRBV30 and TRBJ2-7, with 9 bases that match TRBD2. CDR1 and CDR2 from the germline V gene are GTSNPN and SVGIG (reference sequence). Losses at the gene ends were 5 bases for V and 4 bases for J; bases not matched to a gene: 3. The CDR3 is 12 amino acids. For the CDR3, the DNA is TGTGCCTGGGGGCTAGCGGGGTACGAGCAGTACTTC. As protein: CAWGLAGYEQYF.

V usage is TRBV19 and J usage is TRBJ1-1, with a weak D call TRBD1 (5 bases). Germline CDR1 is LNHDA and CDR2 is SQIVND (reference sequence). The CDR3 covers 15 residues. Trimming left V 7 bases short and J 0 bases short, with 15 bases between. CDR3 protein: CASKRGLRMNTEAFF. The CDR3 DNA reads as TGTGCCAGTAAGAGGGGCTTGAGGATGAACACTGAAGCTTTCTTT.

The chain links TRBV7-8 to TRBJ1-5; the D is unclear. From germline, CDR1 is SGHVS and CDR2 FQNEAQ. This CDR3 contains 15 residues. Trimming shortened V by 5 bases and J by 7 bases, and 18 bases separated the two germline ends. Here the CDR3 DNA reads TGTGCCAGCAGCCCACTAGGGAGACTTCTCCAGCCCCAGCATTTT. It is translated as CASSPLGRLLQPQHF.

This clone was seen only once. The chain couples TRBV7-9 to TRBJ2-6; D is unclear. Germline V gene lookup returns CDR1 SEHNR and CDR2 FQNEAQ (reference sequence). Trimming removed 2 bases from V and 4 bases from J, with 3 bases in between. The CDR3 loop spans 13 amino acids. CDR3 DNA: TGTGCCAGCAGCTTACCCGGGGCCAACGTCCTGACTTTC. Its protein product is CASSLPGANVLTF.

The CDR3 loop reads CALGAGATTNEKLFF. CDR3 DNA: TGTGCCCTGGGGGCAGGGGCCACAACTAATGAAAAACTGTTTTTT. This sequence joins TRBV7-9 and TRBJ1-4; D is perhaps TRBD1 (6 bases). CDR1 and CDR2 (germline): SEHNR, FQNEAQ (reference sequence). The germline V and J ends were trimmed by 11 bases and 0 bases, with 16 bases remaining between them. This CDR3 comprises 15 residues.

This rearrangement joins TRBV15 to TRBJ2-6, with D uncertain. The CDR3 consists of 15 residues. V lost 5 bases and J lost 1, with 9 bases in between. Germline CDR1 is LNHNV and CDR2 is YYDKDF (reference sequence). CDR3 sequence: CATSLDGSGANVLTF. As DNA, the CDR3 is TGTGCCACCAGCCTAGACGGGTCTGGGGCCAACGTCCTGACTTTC.

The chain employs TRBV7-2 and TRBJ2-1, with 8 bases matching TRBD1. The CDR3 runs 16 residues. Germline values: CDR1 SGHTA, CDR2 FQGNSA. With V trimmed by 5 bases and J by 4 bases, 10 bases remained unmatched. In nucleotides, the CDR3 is TGTGCCAGCAGCCCCCGAGCCGGGACAGGTTACAATGAGCAGTTCTTC. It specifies CASSPRAGTGYNEQFF.